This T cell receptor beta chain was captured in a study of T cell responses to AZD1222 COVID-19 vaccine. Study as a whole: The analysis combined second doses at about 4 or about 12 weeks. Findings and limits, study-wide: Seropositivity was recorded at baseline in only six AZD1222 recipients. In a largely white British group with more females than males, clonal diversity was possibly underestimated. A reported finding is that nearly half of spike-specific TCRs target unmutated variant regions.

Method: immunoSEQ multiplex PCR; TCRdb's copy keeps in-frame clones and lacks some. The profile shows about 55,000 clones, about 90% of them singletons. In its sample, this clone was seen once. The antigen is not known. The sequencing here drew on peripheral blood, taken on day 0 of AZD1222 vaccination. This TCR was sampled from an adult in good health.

This CDR3 is CASSSSGTGTDTQYF. DNA for the CDR3: TGCGCCAGCAGCTCCTCCGGGACAGGCACAGATACGCAGTATTTT. The chain links TRBV5-1 to TRBJ2-3; TRBD1 matches 7 bases. Germline lookup yields CDR1 SGHRS and CDR2 YFSETQ. This CDR3 comprises 15 residues. J was trimmed by 1 base and V by 3 bases; bases with no gene match: 5.